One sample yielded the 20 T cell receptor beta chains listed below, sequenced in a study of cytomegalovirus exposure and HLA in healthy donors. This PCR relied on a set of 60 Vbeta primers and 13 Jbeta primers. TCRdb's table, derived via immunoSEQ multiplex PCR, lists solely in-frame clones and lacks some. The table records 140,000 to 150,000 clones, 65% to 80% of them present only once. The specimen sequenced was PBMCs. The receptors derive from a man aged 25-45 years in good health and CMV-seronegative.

CDR3 amino acids: CASSPSQRAGAYEQYF. CDR3 nucleotide sequence: TGTGCCAGCAGCCCGTCTCAACGCGCAGGGGCCTACGAGCAGTACTTC. The V gene is TRBV9, the J gene TRBJ2-7; a weak D match, TRBD1 (6 bases). The CDR3 covers 16 residues. Germline V gives CDR1 SGDLS, CDR2 YYNGEE. V was clipped by 4 bases and J by 2 bases, with 19 bases between them.

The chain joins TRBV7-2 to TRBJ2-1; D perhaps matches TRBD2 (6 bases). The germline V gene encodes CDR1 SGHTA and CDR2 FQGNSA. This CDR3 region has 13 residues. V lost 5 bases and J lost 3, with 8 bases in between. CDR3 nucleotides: TGTGCCAGCAGCCAGGGACTCTACAATGAGCAGTTCTTC. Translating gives CASSQGLYNEQFF.

Here the CDR3 DNA reads TGTGCCAGCAGTCGGACAGAAAACCAGCCCCAGCATTTT. Amino acid sequence: CASSRTENQPQHF. The gene calls are TRBV7-8 and TRBJ1-5; tentative D call: TRBD1 (6 bases). Germline CDR1 and CDR2: SGHVS and FQNEAQ. The ends were cut back, 6 bases at V and 7 bases at J, with 13 bases in the middle. The CDR3 covers 13 residues.

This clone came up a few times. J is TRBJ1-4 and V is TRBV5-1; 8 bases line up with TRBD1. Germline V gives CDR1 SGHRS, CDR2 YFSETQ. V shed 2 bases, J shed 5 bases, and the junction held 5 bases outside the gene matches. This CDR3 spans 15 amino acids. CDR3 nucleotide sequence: TGCGCCAGCAGCTTCCTAGGACAGGGAAATGAAAAACTGTTTTTT. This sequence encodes CASSFLGQGNEKLFF.

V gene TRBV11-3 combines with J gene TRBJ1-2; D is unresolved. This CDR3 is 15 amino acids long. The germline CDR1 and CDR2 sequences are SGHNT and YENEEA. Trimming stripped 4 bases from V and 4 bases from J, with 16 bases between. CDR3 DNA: TGTGCCAGCAGCTCAAGGGCCAAGGGAGCCTATGGCTACACCTTC. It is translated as CASSSRAKGAYGYTF.

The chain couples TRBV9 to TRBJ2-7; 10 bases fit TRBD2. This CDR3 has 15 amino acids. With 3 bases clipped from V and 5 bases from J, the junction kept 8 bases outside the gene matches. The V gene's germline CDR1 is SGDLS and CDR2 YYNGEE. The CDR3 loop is CASSASGTSDHEQYF. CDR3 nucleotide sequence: TGTGCCAGCAGCGCTTCAGGGACTAGCGACCACGAGCAGTACTTC.

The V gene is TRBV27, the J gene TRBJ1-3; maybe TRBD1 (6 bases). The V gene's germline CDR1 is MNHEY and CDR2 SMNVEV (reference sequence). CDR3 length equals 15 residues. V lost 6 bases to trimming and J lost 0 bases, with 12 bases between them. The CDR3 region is CASRARGLSGNTIYF. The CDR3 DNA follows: TGTGCCAGCAGGGCCAGGGGTCTCTCTGGAAACACCATATATTTT.

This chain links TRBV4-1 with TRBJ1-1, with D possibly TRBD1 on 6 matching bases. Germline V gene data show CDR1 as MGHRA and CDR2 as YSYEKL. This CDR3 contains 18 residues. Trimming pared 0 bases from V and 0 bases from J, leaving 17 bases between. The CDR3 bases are TGCGCCAGCAGCCAAGAGTCCCCTTGGACAGCCATGAACACTGAAGCTTTCTTT. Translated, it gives CASSQESPWTAMNTEAFF.

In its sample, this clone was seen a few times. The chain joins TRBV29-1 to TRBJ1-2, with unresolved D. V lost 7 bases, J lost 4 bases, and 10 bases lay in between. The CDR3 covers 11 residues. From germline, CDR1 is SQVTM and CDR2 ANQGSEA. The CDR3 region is CSATGLYGYTF. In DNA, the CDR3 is TGCAGCGCTACCGGACTCTATGGCTACACCTTC.

This CDR3 is CAWRQWTGKLGNTIYF. In DNA, the CDR3 is TGTGCCTGGCGCCAATGGACAGGGAAGCTTGGAAACACCATATATTTT. The rearrangement uses TRBV30 and TRBJ1-3, with 8 bases lining up with TRBD1. Trimming cost V 5 bases and J 3 bases; bases outside gene matches: 12. The germline CDR1 and CDR2 sequences are GTSNPN and SVGIG (reference sequence). The CDR3 is 16 residues long.

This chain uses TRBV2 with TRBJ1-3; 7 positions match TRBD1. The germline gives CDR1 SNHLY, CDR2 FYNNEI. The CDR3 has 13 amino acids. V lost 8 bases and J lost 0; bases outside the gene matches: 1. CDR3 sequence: CASQGDSGNTIYF. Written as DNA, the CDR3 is TGTGCCAGCCAGGGGGACTCTGGAAACACCATATATTTT.

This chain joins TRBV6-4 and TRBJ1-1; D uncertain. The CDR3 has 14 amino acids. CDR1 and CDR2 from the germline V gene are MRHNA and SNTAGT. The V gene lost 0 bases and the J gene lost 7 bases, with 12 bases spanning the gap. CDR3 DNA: TGTGCCAGCAGTGACTCAGGGCGCGGGGATGAAGCTTTCTTT. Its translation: CASSDSGRGDEAFF.

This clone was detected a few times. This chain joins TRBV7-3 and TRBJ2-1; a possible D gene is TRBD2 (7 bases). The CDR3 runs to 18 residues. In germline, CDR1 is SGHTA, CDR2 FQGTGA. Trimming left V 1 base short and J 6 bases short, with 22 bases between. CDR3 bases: TGTGCCAGCAGCTTAATCGGGTCGGGGGGCCGTTGGGGCAATGAGCAGTTCTTC. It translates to CASSLIGSGGRWGNEQFF.

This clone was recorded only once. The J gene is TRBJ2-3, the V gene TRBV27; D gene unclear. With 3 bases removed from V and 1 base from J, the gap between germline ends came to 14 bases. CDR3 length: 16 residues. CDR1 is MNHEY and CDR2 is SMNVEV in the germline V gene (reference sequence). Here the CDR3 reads CASSLGPLVGTDTQYF. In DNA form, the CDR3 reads TGTGCCAGCAGTTTGGGCCCCCTGGTTGGCACAGATACGCAGTATTTT.

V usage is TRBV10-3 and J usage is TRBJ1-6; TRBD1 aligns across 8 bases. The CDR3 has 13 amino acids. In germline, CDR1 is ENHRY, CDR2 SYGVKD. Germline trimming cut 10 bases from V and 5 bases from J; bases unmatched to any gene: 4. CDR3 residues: CATRTGNNSPLHF. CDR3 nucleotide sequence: TGTGCCACAAGGACAGGGAATAATTCACCCCTCCACTTT.

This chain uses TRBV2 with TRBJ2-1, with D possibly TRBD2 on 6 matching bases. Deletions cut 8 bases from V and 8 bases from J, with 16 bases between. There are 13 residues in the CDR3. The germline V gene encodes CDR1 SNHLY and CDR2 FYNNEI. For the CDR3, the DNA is TGTGCCAGCCGAACGGGACTCGGCGATGAGCAGTTCTTC. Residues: CASRTGLGDEQFF.

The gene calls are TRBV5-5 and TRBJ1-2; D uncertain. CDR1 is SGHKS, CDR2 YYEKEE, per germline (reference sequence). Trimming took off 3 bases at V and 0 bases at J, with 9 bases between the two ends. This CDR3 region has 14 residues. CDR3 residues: CASSYQQTNYGYTF. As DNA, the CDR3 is TGTGCCAGCAGCTACCAACAGACTAACTATGGCTACACCTTC.

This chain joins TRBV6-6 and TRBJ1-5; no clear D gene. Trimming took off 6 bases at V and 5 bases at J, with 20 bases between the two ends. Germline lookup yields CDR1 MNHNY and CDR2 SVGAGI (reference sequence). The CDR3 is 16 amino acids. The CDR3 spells CASSRSVPGGYQPQHF. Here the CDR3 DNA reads TGTGCCAGCAGCCGAAGTGTGCCCGGCGGGTATCAGCCCCAGCATTTT.

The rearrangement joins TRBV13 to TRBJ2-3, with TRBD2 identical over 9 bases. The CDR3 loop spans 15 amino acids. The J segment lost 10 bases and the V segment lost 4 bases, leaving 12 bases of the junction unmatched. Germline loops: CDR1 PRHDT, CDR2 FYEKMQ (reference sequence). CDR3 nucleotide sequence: TGTGCCAGCAGCTCCCTGCGGCGGGAGGGCCATGCGCAGTATTTT. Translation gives CASSSLRREGHAQYF.

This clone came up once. The CDR3 DNA reads as TGTGCCACCAGCAGGGACAGGGGCGATTACACAGATACGCAGTATTTT. This sequence encodes CATSRDRGDYTDTQYF. The V gene is TRBV15, the J gene TRBJ2-3, with TRBD1 identical over 9 bases. The CDR3 sequence is 16 residues long. After removal of 3 bases from V and 2 bases from J, the junction contained 6 bases not matched to a gene. Germline V lookup: CDR1 LNHNV, CDR2 YYDKDF (reference sequence).